Listed below are T cell receptor beta chains from one sample, sequenced in a study of a mutant IDH1 vaccine in newly diagnosed glioma. Their antigen targets remain unknown. The repertoire was sequenced with immunoSEQ multiplex PCR; TCRdb's copy has only in-frame clones and lacks some. The sample yields about 72,000 clones, roughly 84% seen once. The source material was PBMCs, sampled from a glioma patient whose treatment included an IDH1 peptide vaccine. These receptors came from a man aged 18 to 29 with glioma. Both conserved end residues are part of each CDR3. A D gene is named only where the DNA matches it firmly. Size tells how often a clone was seen (once, few, many) or the class of an expanded clone, and some rows leave it out.

D gene	V gene	J gene	clone size	CDR3 protein	CDR3 DNA
NA	TRBV30	TRBJ2-1	NA	CAWSAAVLGGQFF	TGTGCCTGGAGTGCGGCTGTTTTGGGGGGGCAGTTCTTC
NA	TRBV5-1	TRBJ1-6	NA	CASSLLQENSPLHF	TGCGCCAGCAGCTTGTTACAGGAGAATTCACCCCTCCACTTT
NA	TRBV30	TRBJ2-7	NA	CAWTMGLYEQYF	TGTGCCTGGACCATGGGGCTTTACGAGCAGTACTTC
NA	TRBV5-6	TRBJ1-5	NA	CASSLYQGVNQPQHF	TGTGCCAGCAGCTTGTATCAAGGAGTCAATCAGCCCCAGCATTTT
NA	TRBV10-3	TRBJ1-2	once	CAISPTGYGYTF	TGTGCCATCAGCCCGACAGGCTATGGCTACACCTTC
NA	TRBV30	TRBJ1-2	NA	CAWSVHTGQGYTF	TGTGCCTGGAGTGTACATACAGGTCAGGGCTACACCTTC
TRBD1	TRBV18	TRBJ1-3	NA	CASSPDGGQGASGNTIYF	TGTGCCAGCTCACCAGACGGAGGACAGGGGGCTTCGGGAAACACCATATATTTT
TRBD1	TRBV6-6	TRBJ2-5	NA	CASTWGTGVGETQYF	TGTGCCAGCACGTGGGGGACAGGGGTAGGGGAGACCCAGTACTTC
TRBD1	TRBV4-3	TRBJ1-2	NA	CASSQATTGDGYTF	TGCGCCAGCAGCCAAGCTACGACAGGGGATGGCTACACCTTC
NA	TRBV27	TRBJ1-5	NA	CASSFAGAWENQPQHF	TGTGCCAGCAGTTTTGCGGGGGCCTGGGAGAATCAGCCCCAGCATTTT
NA	TRBV27	TRBJ2-7	NA	CASSLSEGLMDEQYF	TGTGCCAGCAGTTTATCAGAGGGGTTGATGGACGAGCAGTACTTC
NA	TRBV7-3	TRBJ2-5	NA	CASSLLGGSSGETQYF	TGTGCCAGCAGCTTATTGGGCGGTTCTTCAGGGGAGACCCAGTACTTC
NA	TRBV20-1	TRBJ2-5	NA	CSASKETQYF	TGCAGTGCTAGCAAAGAGACCCAGTACTTC
NA	TRBV5-1	TRBJ1-1	NA	CASSKGFTAGVTFRNTEAFF	TGCGCCAGCAGTAAGGGGTTCACGGCGGGGGTGACTTTCAGGAACACTGAAGCTTTCTTT
TRBD1	TRBV7-3	TRBJ2-6	NA	CASSLTGGAPSGANVLTF	TGTGCCAGCAGCTTAACAGGGGGCGCTCCCTCTGGGGCCAACGTCCTGACTTTC
NA	TRBV19	TRBJ2-4	NA	CASSPPGGQNIQYF	TGTGCCAGTAGTCCCCCCGGGGGTCAAAACATTCAGTACTTC
NA	TRBV4-3	TRBJ2-2	NA	CASSQGTFTGELFF	TGCGCCAGCAGCCAAGGAACTTTTACCGGGGAGCTGTTTTTT
NA	TRBV6-5	TRBJ2-7	NA	CASSSPSRQRNEQYF	TGTGCCAGCAGTTCCCCGTCGCGGCAACGGAACGAGCAGTACTTC
NA	TRBV4-2	TRBJ2-7	NA	CASSQGLFRRDEQYF	TGTGCCAGCAGCCAAGGACTCTTTCGGAGGGACGAGCAGTACTTC
NA	TRBV5-5	TRBJ1-3	once	CASSFQGGPGNTIYF	TGTGCCAGCAGCTTCCAGGGAGGTCCGGGAAACACCATATATTTT
NA	TRBV5-6	TRBJ2-7	NA	CASSPRLLSSYEQYF	TGTGCCAGCAGCCCCAGACTACTCAGCTCCTACGAGCAGTACTTC
NA	TRBV5-1	TRBJ2-6	NA	CASSFTHSSGANVLTF	TGCGCCAGCAGCTTTACTCATTCGTCTGGGGCCAACGTCCTGACTTTC
NA	TRBV20-1	TRBJ1-4	NA	CSARYVEKLFF	TGCAGTGCTCGCTATGTTGAAAAACTGTTTTTT
NA	TRBV27	TRBJ1-1	NA	CASSSTGKAFF	TGTGCCAGCAGTTCCACAGGAAAAGCTTTCTTT
NA	TRBV9	TRBJ1-1	NA	CASSVGLLPPNTEAFF	TGTGCCAGCAGCGTAGGACTACTCCCCCCGAACACTGAAGCTTTCTTT
NA	TRBV5-1	TRBJ2-5	NA	CASSERGFWETQYF	TGCGCCAGCAGCGAAAGGGGATTTTGGGAGACCCAGTACTTC
TRBD1	TRBV5-8	TRBJ1-3	NA	CASSQWTGPGNTIYF	TGTGCCAGCAGCCAATGGACAGGGCCAGGAAACACCATATATTTT
NA	TRBV27	TRBJ1-1	NA	CASSYRAFTMNTEAFF	TGTGCCAGCAGTTACAGGGCCTTTACAATGAACACTGAAGCTTTCTTT
NA	TRBV27	TRBJ2-6	NA	CASSFQASGANVLTF	TGTGCCAGCAGTTTTCAGGCCTCTGGGGCCAACGTCCTGACTTTC
NA	TRBV6-5	TRBJ1-5	NA	CASSYGPGQPQHF	TGTGCCAGCAGTTACGGACCTGGGCAGCCCCAGCATTTT
NA	TRBV7-9	TRBJ2-2	NA	CASSFAPAGTLFF	TGTGCCAGCAGCTTCGCCCCTGCCGGGACGCTGTTTTTT
TRBD2	TRBV28	TRBJ2-7	NA	CASSSATSGRYRYEQYF	TGTGCCAGCAGTTCGGCGACTAGCGGGAGGTATAGGTACGAGCAGTACTTC
NA	TRBV7-8	TRBJ1-2	NA	CASSARHEKMGYGYTF	TGTGCCAGCAGCGCCCGACATGAGAAAATGGGGTATGGCTACACCTTC
NA	TRBV9	TRBJ1-3	NA	CASSPNSGNTIYF	TGTGCCAGCAGCCCTAACTCTGGAAACACCATATATTTT
TRBD1	TRBV18	TRBJ2-5	NA	CASSPQGHRGKETQYF	TGTGCCAGCTCACCCCAGGGGCACAGGGGCAAAGAGACCCAGTACTTC
TRBD2	TRBV5-1	TRBJ2-2	NA	CASSFASGRRPGELFF	TGCGCCAGCAGCTTTGCTAGCGGGAGAAGGCCCGGGGAGCTGTTTTTT
NA	TRBV11-3	TRBJ2-7	NA	CASSLQWRQEQYF	TGTGCCAGCAGCTTACAGTGGCGGCAGGAGCAGTACTTC
NA	TRBV4-1	TRBJ1-3	NA	CASSPERNTIYF	TGCGCCAGCAGCCCGGAGCGAAACACCATATATTTT
NA	TRBV5-5	TRBJ2-3	NA	CASSLGGGRTDTQYF	TGTGCCAGCAGCTTGGGTGGGGGGCGGACAGATACGCAGTATTTT
NA	TRBV27	TRBJ2-7	NA	CASSPDPGPYEQYF	TGTGCCAGCAGTCCCGACCCTGGCCCCTACGAGCAGTACTTC
NA	TRBV9	TRBJ2-5	once	CASSVASDRAETQYF	TGTGCCAGCAGCGTAGCGTCCGATCGGGCGGAGACCCAGTACTTC
NA	TRBV30	TRBJ1-1	NA	CAWKGEIAEAFF	TGTGCCTGGAAGGGGGAAATCGCTGAAGCTTTCTTT
NA	TRBV7-9	TRBJ1-3	NA	CASSLRGSGNTIYF	TGTGCCAGCAGCTTGAGGGGTTCTGGAAACACCATATATTTT
TRBD1	TRBV6-5	TRBJ1-1	NA	CASSNHRGRDTEAFF	TGTGCCAGCAGTAATCACAGGGGGCGGGACACTGAAGCTTTCTTT